Each of the 3 T cell receptor beta chains below was sequenced from the same sample in a study of OX40 agonist ivuxolimab in advanced cancers. Sequenced by immunoSEQ multiplex PCR; TCRdb stores in-frame clones only, minus some. Of 42,000 or so clones in the sample, around nine tenths were seen once. The sequencing used CD4+ or CD8+ T cells sorted from blood, collected in a trial of the OX40 agonist ivuxolimab. The origin of the receptors is an adult with an advanced solid tumor such as melanoma, head and neck, liver or kidney cancer.

V is TRBV4-2 and J is TRBJ1-2, with D possibly TRBD1 on 5 matching bases. The CDR3 is made up of 18 amino acids. Germline lookup yields CDR1 LGHNA and CDR2 YNFKEQ. The V and J ends lost 1 base and 8 bases respectively, with 26 bases between them. CDR3 amino acids: CASSQATHSGTGRTGYTF. The CDR3 coding sequence is TGTGCCAGCAGCCAAGCCACCCACTCCGGGACGGGGCGGACAGGCTACACCTTC.

This chain links TRBV4-1 with TRBJ2-7; 7 bases agree with TRBD1. The V gene end was trimmed by 1 base and the J gene end by 2 bases; junction bases not matched to a gene: 8. CDR1 and CDR2 (germline): MGHRA, YSYEKL. The CDR3 is 16 residues long. CDR3 nucleotides: TGCGCCAGCAGCCAAGTTTTAGGACAGGCGACCTACGAGCAGTACTTC. Translated: CASSQVLGQATYEQYF.

The chain couples TRBV4-2 to TRBJ2-3, with D possibly TRBD1 on 7 matching bases. CDR1 is LGHNA and CDR2 is YNFKEQ in the germline V gene. CDR3 length: 15 amino acids. Trimming took 0 bases from V and 6 from J, leaving 13 bases between them. The CDR3 coding sequence is TGTGCCAGCAGCCAAGACAGGGGGGCCATCGATACGCAGTATTTT. This encodes CASSQDRGAIDTQYF.